This TCR beta chain stems from a study of T cell responses to AZD1222 COVID-19 vaccine. In the study overall: Pooling was applied to second doses at about 4 or about 12 weeks.

Study-level points and caveats: The donor group comprised mostly white British people and more females; the analysis possibly underestimated clonal diversity. Increased Spike-specific TCR breadth and depth were observed after two AZD1222 doses. Close to half of all spike-specific TCRs reportedly target regions of the variants that are unmutated.

To note about this clone: Its antigen is not identified.

Libraries were prepared by immunoSEQ multiplex PCR; TCRdb keeps only in-frame clonotypes and omits some of them. The sample holds about 110,000 clones; 80% to 85% are singletons and the top ten take around 9.9%. The TCR originated in an adult in good health. Specimen: peripheral blood, collected on day 0 of AZD1222 vaccination.

The CDR3 coding sequence is TGTGCCACCAGCAATTTCCGGGGGACCTACGAGCAGTACTTC. It translates to CATSNFRGTYEQYF. This chain uses TRBV15 with TRBJ2-7; the D gene is possibly TRBD2 (6 bases). This CDR3 comprises 14 residues. Trimming cost V 4 bases and J 2 bases, with 12 bases left between them. The germline V gene encodes CDR1 LNHNV and CDR2 YYDKDF (reference sequence).